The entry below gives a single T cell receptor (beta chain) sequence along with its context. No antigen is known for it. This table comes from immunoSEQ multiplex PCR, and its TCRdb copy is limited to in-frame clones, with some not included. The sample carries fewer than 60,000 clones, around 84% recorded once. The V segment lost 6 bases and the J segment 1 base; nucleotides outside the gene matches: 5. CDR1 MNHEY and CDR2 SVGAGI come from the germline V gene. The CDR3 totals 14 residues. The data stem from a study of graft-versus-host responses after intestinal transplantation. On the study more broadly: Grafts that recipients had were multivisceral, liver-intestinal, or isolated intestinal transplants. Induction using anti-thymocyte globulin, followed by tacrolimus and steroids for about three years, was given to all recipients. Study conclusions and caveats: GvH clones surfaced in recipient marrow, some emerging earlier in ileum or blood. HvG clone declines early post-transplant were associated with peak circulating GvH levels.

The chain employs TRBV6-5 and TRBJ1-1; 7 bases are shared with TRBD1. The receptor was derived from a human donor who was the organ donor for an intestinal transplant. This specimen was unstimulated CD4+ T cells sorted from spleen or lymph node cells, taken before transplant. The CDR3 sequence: CASRDRPGNTEAFF. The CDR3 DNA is TGTGCCAGCAGGGACAGGCCGGGGAACACTGAAGCTTTCTTT.